The rows below give T cell receptor beta chains drawn from one sample of a study of CD8+ T cells in alopecia areata. The table came from immunoSEQ multiplex PCR; TCRdb's copy has only in-frame clones and leaves some out. Found here are hundreds of thousands of clones, approximately 65% of them singletons; the top ten hold around 1.2%. Sample: CD4+ T cells sorted from blood, taken at approximately week 45, from a patient treated with tofacitinib. These receptors came from a human donor with alopecia areata. The conserved cysteine and the conserved F or W are not part of the CDR3 here. The order of the fields is J gene, V gene, clone size, CDR3 protein. Expanded clones get a size class; other rows say once, few or many, or leave the size out.

j_gene: TRBJ1-2; v_gene: TRBV29-1; abundance: -; CDR3aa: SVEPPLT
j_gene: TRBJ1-1; v_gene: TRBV6-5; abundance: -; CDR3aa: ASSYSRIAMNTEAF
j_gene: TRBJ2-3; v_gene: TRBV6-1; abundance: -; CDR3aa: ASSFRQTSTDTQY
j_gene: TRBJ2-1; v_gene: TRBV7-8; abundance: -; CDR3aa: ASSRTGVEQF
j_gene: TRBJ1-2; v_gene: TRBV30; abundance: -; CDR3aa: AGGQGAYGYT
j_gene: TRBJ2-7; v_gene: TRBV30; abundance: once; CDR3aa: AWSVRGQNTRREQY
j_gene: TRBJ2-1; v_gene: TRBV2; abundance: -; CDR3aa: ASCRSYNEQF
j_gene: TRBJ2-3; v_gene: TRBV30; abundance: -; CDR3aa: AWRKGQGTDTQY
j_gene: TRBJ2-1; v_gene: TRBV28; abundance: few; CDR3aa: ASSSEGGGGTYNEQF
j_gene: TRBJ1-1; v_gene: TRBV30; abundance: -; CDR3aa: AWRASGLNTEAF
j_gene: TRBJ2-1; v_gene: TRBV7-7; abundance: few; CDR3aa: ASSSGLAGVEQF
j_gene: TRBJ1-5; v_gene: TRBV10-3; abundance: -; CDR3aa: AISSDSNQPQH
j_gene: TRBJ1-2; v_gene: TRBV25-1; abundance: -; CDR3aa: ASSPPGQGFGYT
j_gene: TRBJ1-2; v_gene: TRBV29-1; abundance: -; CDR3aa: SVDRESYGYT
j_gene: TRBJ1-2; v_gene: TRBV4-1; abundance: -; CDR3aa: ASSQSNSYGYT
j_gene: TRBJ1-5; v_gene: TRBV10-2; abundance: -; CDR3aa: ASSEGRSNQPQH
j_gene: TRBJ1-2; v_gene: TRBV29-1; abundance: -; CDR3aa: SGWVGNYGYT
j_gene: TRBJ2-6; v_gene: TRBV5-6; abundance: -; CDR3aa: ASSLAFGSGANVLT
j_gene: TRBJ1-5; v_gene: TRBV2; abundance: -; CDR3aa: ASRSQGGGQPQH
j_gene: TRBJ2-3; v_gene: TRBV7-8; abundance: once; CDR3aa: ASSLRFTLAGDQSTDTQY
j_gene: TRBJ2-3; v_gene: TRBV7-2; abundance: -; CDR3aa: ASSFQFDTQY
j_gene: TRBJ1-6; v_gene: TRBV5-1; abundance: -; CDR3aa: ASSYALQGDNSPLH
j_gene: TRBJ1-4; v_gene: TRBV29-1; abundance: -; CDR3aa: SVDETGDEKLF
j_gene: TRBJ2-3; v_gene: TRBV19; abundance: -; CDR3aa: ASSITRITDTQY